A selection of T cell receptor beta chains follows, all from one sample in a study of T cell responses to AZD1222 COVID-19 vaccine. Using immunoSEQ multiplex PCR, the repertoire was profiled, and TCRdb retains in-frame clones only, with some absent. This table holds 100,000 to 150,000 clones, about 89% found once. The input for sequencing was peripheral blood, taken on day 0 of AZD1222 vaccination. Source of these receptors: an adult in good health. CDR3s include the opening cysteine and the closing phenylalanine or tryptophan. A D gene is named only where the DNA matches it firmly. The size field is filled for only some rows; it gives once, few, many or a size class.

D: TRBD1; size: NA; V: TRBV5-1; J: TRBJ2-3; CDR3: CASSSGQVGHTDTQYF; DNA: TGCGCCAGCAGCTCGGGACAGGTGGGTCACACAGATACGCAGTATTTT
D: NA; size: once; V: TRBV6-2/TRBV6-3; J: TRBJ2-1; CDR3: CASSYGLVYNEQFF; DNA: TGTGCCAGCAGTTACGGGCTAGTCTACAATGAGCAGTTCTTC
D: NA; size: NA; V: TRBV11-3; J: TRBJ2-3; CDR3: CASSFTNTDTQYF; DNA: TGTGCCAGCAGCTTTACTAACACAGATACGCAGTATTTT
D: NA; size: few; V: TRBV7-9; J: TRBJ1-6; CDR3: CASSWRGGPHSPLHF; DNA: TGTGCCAGCAGCTGGCGAGGAGGTCCCCATTCACCCCTCCACTTT
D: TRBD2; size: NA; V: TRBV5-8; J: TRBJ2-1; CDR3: CASSLLVSGRAGNNEQFF; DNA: TGTGCCAGCAGCTTGTTAGTATCCGGGAGGGCCGGGAACAATGAGCAGTTCTTC
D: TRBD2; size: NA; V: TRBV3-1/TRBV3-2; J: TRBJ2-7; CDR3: CASSQGEGPYEQYF; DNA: TGTGCCAGCAGCCAAGGGGAGGGGCCATACGAGCAGTACTTC
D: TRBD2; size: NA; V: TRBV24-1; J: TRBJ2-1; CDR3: CATSDLKPRGRVTEQFF; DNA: TGTGCCACCAGTGATTTGAAGCCTCGCGGGAGGGTCACTGAGCAGTTCTTC
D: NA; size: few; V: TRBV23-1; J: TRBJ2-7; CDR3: CASRPPQGRGGSNSYEQYF; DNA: TGCGCCAGCAGACCCCCCCAGGGTAGGGGTGGGAGTAACTCCTACGAGCAGTACTTC
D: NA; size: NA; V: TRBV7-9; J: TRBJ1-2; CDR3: CASSSSGRTGGYTF; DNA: TGTGCCAGCAGCTCCTCGGGCCGAACGGGTGGCTACACCTTC
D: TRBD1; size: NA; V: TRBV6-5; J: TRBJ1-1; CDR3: CASSIYTGGEGEAFF; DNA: TGTGCCAGCAGTATCTACACAGGGGGCGAGGGGGAAGCTTTCTTT
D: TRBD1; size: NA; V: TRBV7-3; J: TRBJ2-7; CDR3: CASSLGTGHPMNEQYF; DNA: TGTGCCAGCAGCTTAGGGACAGGGCATCCCATGAACGAGCAGTACTTC
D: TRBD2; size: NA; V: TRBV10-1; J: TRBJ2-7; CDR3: CATYSGRATYEQYF; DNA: TGCGCCACTTACTCTGGGAGGGCGACCTACGAGCAGTACTTC
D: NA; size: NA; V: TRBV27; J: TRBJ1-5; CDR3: CASSFRDGYQPQHF; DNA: TGTGCCAGCAGTTTTAGGGACGGTTATCAGCCCCAGCATTTT
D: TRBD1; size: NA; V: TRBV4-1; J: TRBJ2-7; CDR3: CASSQYWDRGYEQYF; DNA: TGCGCCAGCAGCCAATATTGGGACAGGGGTTACGAGCAGTACTTC
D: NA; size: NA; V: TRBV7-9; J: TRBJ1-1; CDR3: CASTKSTGPRINTEAFF; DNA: TGTGCCAGCACCAAGTCAACAGGGCCTCGAATCAACACTGAAGCTTTCTTT
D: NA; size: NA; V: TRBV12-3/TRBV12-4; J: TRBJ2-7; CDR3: CASRLLDGPQYF; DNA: TGTGCCAGCAGGCTCCTCGACGGGCCTCAGTACTTC
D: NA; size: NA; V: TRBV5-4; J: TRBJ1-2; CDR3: CASSENQYGYTF; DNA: TGTGCCAGCAGCGAAAACCAATATGGCTACACCTTC
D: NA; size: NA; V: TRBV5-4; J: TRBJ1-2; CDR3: CASSGGEWNYGYTF; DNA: TGTGCCAGCAGCGGGGGGGAGTGGAACTATGGCTACACCTTC
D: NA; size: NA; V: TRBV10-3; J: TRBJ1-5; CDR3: CAISKGSNQPQHF; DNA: TGTGCCATCAGTAAGGGTAGCAATCAGCCCCAGCATTTT
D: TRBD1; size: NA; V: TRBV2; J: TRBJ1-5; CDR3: CASRGLRGRGQPQHF; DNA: TGTGCCAGCAGGGGGCTAAGGGGGCGAGGTCAGCCCCAGCATTTT
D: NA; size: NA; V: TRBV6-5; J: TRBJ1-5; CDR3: CASSYSRDQPQHF; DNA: TGTGCCAGCAGTTATTCCAGGGATCAGCCCCAGCATTTT
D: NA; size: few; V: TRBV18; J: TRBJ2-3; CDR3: CASSPNWGSTDTQYF; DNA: TGTGCCAGCTCACCGAATTGGGGGAGCACAGATACGCAGTATTTT
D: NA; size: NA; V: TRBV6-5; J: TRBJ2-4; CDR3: CASSYDRAKNIQYF; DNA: TGTGCCAGCAGTTACGATCGGGCCAAAAACATTCAGTACTTC
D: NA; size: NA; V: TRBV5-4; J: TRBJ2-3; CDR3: CASSQPPSTDTQYF; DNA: TGTGCCAGCAGCCAACCCCCTAGCACAGATACGCAGTATTTT
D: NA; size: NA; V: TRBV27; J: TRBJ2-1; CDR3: CASSLPDSYNEQFF; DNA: TGTGCCAGCAGTTTACCGGACAGCTACAATGAGCAGTTCTTC
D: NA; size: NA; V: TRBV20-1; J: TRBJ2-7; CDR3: CSAGQSYEQYF; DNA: TGCAGTGCCGGCCAGTCCTACGAGCAGTACTTC
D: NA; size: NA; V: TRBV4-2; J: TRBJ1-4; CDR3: CASSQDLQGRNEKLFF; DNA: TGTGCCAGCAGCCAAGATTTACAGGGTAGGAATGAAAAACTGTTTTTT
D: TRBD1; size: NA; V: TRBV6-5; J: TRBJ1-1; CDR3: CASSSYRTGLNTEAFF; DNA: TGTGCCAGCAGTTCATATCGGACAGGGCTGAACACTGAAGCTTTCTTT
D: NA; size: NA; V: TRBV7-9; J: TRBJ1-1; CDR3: CASSQGTNTEAFF; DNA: TGTGCCAGCAGCCAGGGGACGAACACTGAAGCTTTCTTT
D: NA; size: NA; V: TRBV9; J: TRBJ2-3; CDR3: CASSVWGVGTDTQYF; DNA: TGTGCCAGCAGCGTATGGGGGGTTGGCACAGATACGCAGTATTTT
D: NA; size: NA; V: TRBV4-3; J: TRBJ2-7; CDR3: CASSQDRFSYEQYF; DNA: TGCGCCAGCAGCCAAGACAGGTTCTCCTACGAGCAGTACTTC
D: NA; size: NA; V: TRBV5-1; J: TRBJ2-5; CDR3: CASSLGSFAETQYF; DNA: TGCGCCAGCAGCTTAGGTTCCTTCGCAGAGACCCAGTACTTC
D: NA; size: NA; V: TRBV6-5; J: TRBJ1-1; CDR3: CASSGQLEITEAFF; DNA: TGTGCCAGCAGCGGACAGCTCGAGATCACTGAAGCTTTCTTT
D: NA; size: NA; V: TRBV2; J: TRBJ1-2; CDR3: CASRPPNYGYTF; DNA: TGTGCCAGCAGGCCTCCTAACTATGGCTACACCTTC
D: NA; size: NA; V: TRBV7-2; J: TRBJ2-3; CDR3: CASSLEGTQYF; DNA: TGTGCCAGCAGCCTAGAGGGTACGCAGTATTTT
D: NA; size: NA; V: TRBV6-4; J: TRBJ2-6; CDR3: CASSEGGSGANVLTF; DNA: TGTGCCAGCAGCGAAGGGGGCTCTGGGGCCAACGTCCTGACTTTC
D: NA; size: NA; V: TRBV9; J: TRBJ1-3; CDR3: CASSVREGNTIYF; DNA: TGTGCCAGCAGCGTGAGAGAGGGAAACACCATATATTTT